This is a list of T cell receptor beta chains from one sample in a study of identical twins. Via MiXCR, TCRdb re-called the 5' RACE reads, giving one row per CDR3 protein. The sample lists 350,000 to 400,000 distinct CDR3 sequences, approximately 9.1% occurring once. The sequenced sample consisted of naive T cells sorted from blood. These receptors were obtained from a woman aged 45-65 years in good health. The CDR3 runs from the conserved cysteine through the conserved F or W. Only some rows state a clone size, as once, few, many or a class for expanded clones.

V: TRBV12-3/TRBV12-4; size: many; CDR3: CASSFRAGASSYEQYF
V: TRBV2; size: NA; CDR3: CASNRANQPQHF
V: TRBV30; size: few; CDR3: CAWTHGLATDTQYF
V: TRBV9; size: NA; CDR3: CASSFTTGTTEAFF
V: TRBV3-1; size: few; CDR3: CASSQRESQETQYF
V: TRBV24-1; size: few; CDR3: CATSDPGLAGVADTQYF
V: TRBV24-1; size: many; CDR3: CATSDPGTSGSLETQYF
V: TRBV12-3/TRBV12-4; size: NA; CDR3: CASGEGGPRNTGELFF
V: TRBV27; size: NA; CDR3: CASSFRVMNTEAFF
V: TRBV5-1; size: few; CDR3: CASSQGTGFRSGANVLTF
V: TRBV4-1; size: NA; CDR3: CASSQDPGQGAGGTEAFF
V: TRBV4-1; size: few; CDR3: CASSWGGRQRGYTF
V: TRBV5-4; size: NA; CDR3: CASSLLENEQFF
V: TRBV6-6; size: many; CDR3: CASSYWGSSYSTDTQYF
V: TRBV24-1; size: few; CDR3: CATAEGSYGYTF
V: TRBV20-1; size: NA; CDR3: CSAPPLAGGSPSTDTQYF
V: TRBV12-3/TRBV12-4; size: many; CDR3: CASSFEEVWKEKLFF
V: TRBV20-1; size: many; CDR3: CSARDRTSGRPYNEQFF
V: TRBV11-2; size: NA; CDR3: CASSDLTQGLTYEQYF
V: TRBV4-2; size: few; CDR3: CASSQVDQRSDTQYF
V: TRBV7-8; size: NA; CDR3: CASSLLLAGPPYVDTQYF
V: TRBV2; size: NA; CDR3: CASGGTVVSGANVLTF
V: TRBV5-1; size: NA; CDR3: CASSSGAGGLQETQYF
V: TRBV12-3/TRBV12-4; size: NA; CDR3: CASRTGLAGNEQFF
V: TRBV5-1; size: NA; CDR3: CASSLGAGGTYNEQFF
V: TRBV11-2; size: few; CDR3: CAVGNNEQFF
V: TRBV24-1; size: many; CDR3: CATSVSFRDTQYF
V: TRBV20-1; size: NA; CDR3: CSARATWGVVTDTQYF
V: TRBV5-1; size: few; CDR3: CASSTGGKVSEAFF
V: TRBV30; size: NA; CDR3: CAWSVEEKLFF
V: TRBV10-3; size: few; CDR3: CAIAPGANVLTF
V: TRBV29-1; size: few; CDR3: CSLWEGGTGELFF
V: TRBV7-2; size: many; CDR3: CASSTKVATNEKLFF
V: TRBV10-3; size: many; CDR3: CAIRKDREFSYEQYF
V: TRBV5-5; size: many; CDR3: CASSRPGQGTYEQYF
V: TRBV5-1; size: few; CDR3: CASRVGGGETQYF
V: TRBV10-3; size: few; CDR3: CANSPGLAGDRQMGTQYF
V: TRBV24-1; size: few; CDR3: CATSVGGLRTGELFF
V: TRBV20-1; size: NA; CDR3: CSARWGTGVNEQFF
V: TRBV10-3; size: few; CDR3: CAISESGTPVQEQFF
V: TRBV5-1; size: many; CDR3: CASSRAARNDEQYF
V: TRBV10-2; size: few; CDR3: CASSGHRAGYEQFF
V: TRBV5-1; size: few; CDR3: CASSPGTTGTGELFF
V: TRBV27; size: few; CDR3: CASISPGTSGSDEQFF
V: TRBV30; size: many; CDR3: CAWSVRQRLYGYTF
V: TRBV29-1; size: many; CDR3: CSARTMNTEAFF
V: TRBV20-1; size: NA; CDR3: CSARGQGAVWF
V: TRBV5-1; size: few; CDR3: CASSLSIRADFMNTEAFF
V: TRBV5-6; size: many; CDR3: CASSSEWSTDTQYF